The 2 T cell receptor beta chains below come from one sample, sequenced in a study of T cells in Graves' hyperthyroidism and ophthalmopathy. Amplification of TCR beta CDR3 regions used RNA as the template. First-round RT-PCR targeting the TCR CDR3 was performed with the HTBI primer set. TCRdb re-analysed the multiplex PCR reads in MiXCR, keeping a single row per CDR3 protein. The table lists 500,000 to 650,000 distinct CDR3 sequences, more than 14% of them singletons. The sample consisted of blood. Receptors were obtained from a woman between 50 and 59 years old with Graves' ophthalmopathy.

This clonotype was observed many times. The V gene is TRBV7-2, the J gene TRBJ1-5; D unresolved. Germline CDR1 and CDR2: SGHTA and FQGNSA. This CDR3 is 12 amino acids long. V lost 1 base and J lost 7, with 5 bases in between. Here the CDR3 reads CASSLGLQPQHF. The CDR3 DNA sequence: TGTGCCAGCAGCTTAGGGTTACAGCCCCAGCATTTT.

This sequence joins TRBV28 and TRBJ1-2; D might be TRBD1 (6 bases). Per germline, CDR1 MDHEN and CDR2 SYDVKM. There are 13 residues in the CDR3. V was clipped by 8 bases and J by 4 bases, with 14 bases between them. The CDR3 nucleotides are TGTGCCAGCTGCTTAGGGGGGGCCTATGGCTACACCTTC. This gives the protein CASCLGGAYGYTF.